These T cell receptor beta chains were read from a single sample in a study of PD-1 blockade in classical Hodgkin lymphoma. Clones were sequenced by immunoSEQ multiplex PCR, and TCRdb holds only the in-frame ones, with some missing. This table has 45,000 or so clones, around 72% appearing once. The sequences come from peripheral blood mononuclear cells (PBMCs), collected at baseline. The receptors derive from a human donor with classical Hodgkin lymphoma. The conserved cysteine and the conserved F or W are not part of the CDR3 here. The order of the fields is CDR3 protein, J gene, V gene.

CDR3: ATRSGGEWSHSNQPQH
J: TRBJ1-5
V: TRBV27

CDR3: ATRRESGANVLT
J: TRBJ2-6
V: TRBV15

CDR3: ASSLKQGWAVETQY
J: TRBJ2-5
V: TRBV7-8

CDR3: ASSLDPSGTTGTQY
J: TRBJ2-5
V: TRBV7-7

CDR3: ASSAPIDRGLEAF
J: TRBJ1-1
V: TRBV28

CDR3: ASRWGGLGEQY
J: TRBJ2-7
V: TRBV2

CDR3: ASSLRRAGGNTIY
J: TRBJ1-3
V: TRBV5-8

CDR3: SVELSPNYGYT
J: TRBJ1-2
V: TRBV29-1

CDR3: ASSEVWNTEAF
J: TRBJ1-1
V: TRBV10-1

CDR3: ASSEGLQETQY
J: TRBJ2-5
V: TRBV2

CDR3: ASSQGAAEGTGELF
J: TRBJ2-2
V: TRBV5-1

CDR3: ASSQRQMPDTQY
J: TRBJ2-3
V: TRBV16

CDR3: ASSFVQNRLLEQY
J: TRBJ2-7
V: TRBV5-1

CDR3: ASSAVGWGIETQY
J: TRBJ2-5
V: TRBV6-1

CDR3: ASRRGGWQGNTIY
J: TRBJ1-3
V: TRBV28

CDR3: ASSIGGELF
J: TRBJ2-2
V: TRBV19

CDR3: ASSYGGQGSYEQY
J: TRBJ2-7
V: TRBV6-5

CDR3: ASSERGRALTDTQY
J: TRBJ2-3
V: TRBV2

CDR3: ASSYRTGGDYEQY
J: TRBJ2-7
V: TRBV6-6

CDR3: ATSRFQEGTGELF
J: TRBJ2-2
V: TRBV15

CDR3: ASSPRTEADPGYT
J: TRBJ1-2
V: TRBV4-2

CDR3: ASSVYGLGEQF
J: TRBJ2-1
V: TRBV6-4

CDR3: ASSLKGQGQGEQY
J: TRBJ2-7
V: TRBV5-1

CDR3: ASSTPGAPGWGQY
J: TRBJ2-7
V: TRBV6-5

CDR3: ASSSLQSSGNTIY
J: TRBJ1-3
V: TRBV28

CDR3: ASSATGYNTGELF
J: TRBJ2-2
V: TRBV19

CDR3: ASSLKPSNQPQH
J: TRBJ1-5
V: TRBV5-5

CDR3: ASSHPTMNTEAF
J: TRBJ1-1
V: TRBV4-1

CDR3: ASSDSEGEVAANQPQH
J: TRBJ1-5
V: TRBV6-4

CDR3: ASSPAGQEYEQY
J: TRBJ2-7
V: TRBV18

CDR3: SVRTGKVNTEAF
J: TRBJ1-1
V: TRBV29-1

CDR3: ASSLRQMNTEAF
J: TRBJ1-1
V: TRBV28

CDR3: ASSAGLEGETQY
J: TRBJ2-5
V: TRBV5-1

CDR3: ASSLWRGAYNEQF
J: TRBJ2-1
V: TRBV5-1

CDR3: ASSSSQGVGSEAF
J: TRBJ1-1
V: TRBV25-1

CDR3: AWSPRMGGVAGELF
J: TRBJ2-2
V: TRBV30

CDR3: ATRRQTYSNQPQH
J: TRBJ1-5
V: TRBV6-1

CDR3: ASSEGRHPPHGYT
J: TRBJ1-2
V: TRBV2

CDR3: ASSLAVASGKPGELF
J: TRBJ2-2
V: TRBV7-9

CDR3: ASSQESGLFSYEQY
J: TRBJ2-7
V: TRBV14

CDR3: ASSLGTGSDTQY
J: TRBJ2-3
V: TRBV11-2

CDR3: ASSLSGGAYNEQF
J: TRBJ2-1
V: TRBV7-9

CDR3: ASSSDHSYEQY
J: TRBJ2-7
V: TRBV5-4

CDR3: ASSLYAGVFVGTGELF
J: TRBJ2-2
V: TRBV27

CDR3: ASAAGGPHGELF
J: TRBJ2-2
V: TRBV27

CDR3: ASSLTALDTQY
J: TRBJ2-3
V: TRBV7-7

CDR3: ASSPLRSGRALSYNEQF
J: TRBJ2-1
V: TRBV14

CDR3: SAERGGNTEAF
J: TRBJ1-1
V: TRBV29-1

CDR3: ASSQRRDSTSYGYT
J: TRBJ1-2
V: TRBV4-2

CDR3: ASSLRGYTEAF
J: TRBJ1-1
V: TRBV28

CDR3: AISELGTGTEAF
J: TRBJ1-1
V: TRBV10-3

CDR3: ASSPTEYSNQPQH
J: TRBJ1-5
V: TRBV6-5

CDR3: AWAGTSRSEQF
J: TRBJ2-1
V: TRBV30

CDR3: ASSVATGVGETQY
J: TRBJ2-5
V: TRBV10-1

CDR3: ASSPGQVQWDTEAF
J: TRBJ1-1
V: TRBV19

CDR3: SVEESNEKLF
J: TRBJ1-4
V: TRBV29-1

CDR3: ASSPWNTEAF
J: TRBJ1-1
V: TRBV7-9

CDR3: ASREPEGTYEQY
J: NA
V: TRBV5-1

CDR3: ASKTGIVVEKLF
J: TRBJ1-4
V: TRBV2

CDR3: ASRPPTPNYGYT
J: TRBJ1-2
V: TRBV19